This T cell receptor beta chain was captured in a study of blood T cells in healthy people across ages. This clonotype has just a few counts. This CDR3 is 17 amino acids long. V lost 6 bases to trimming and J lost 0 bases; unmatched junction nucleotides: 7. The second PCR ran roughly 6 to 11 cycles with a sample-barcoded 5' primer and J-beta primers. TCRdb independently ran MiXCR on the 5' RACE reads; one entry per CDR3 protein. This sample has some 880,000 distinct CDR3 sequences, with under 40% found just once. This receptor was identified in a man aged 18 to 30 in good health. The V and J genes are TRBV12-3 or TRBV12-4 and TRBJ1-5; 11 bases line up with TRBD1. The sequenced sample consisted of blood. CDR3 sequence: CASRSGQGADSNQPQHF. CDR3 DNA: TGTGCCAGCAGGTCAGGACAGGGGGCTGATAGCAATCAGCCCCAGCATTTT.